This is a list of T cell receptor beta chains from one sample in a study of radiotherapy plus CTLA-4 blockade in lung cancer. The table came from immunoSEQ multiplex PCR; TCRdb's copy has only in-frame clones and leaves some out. The sample has about 15,000 clones, around three quarters seen once. The sequences come from peripheral blood, collected from a patient treated with radiotherapy plus ipilimumab. These receptors were obtained from a human donor with non-small cell lung cancer whose response to radiotherapy plus ipilimumab could not be evaluated. The CDR3 runs from the conserved cysteine through the conserved F or W. The D gene is left open where the match is weak. Part of the rows lack a size; the others show once, few, many or a class for expanded clones.

D: .; size: .; V: TRBV4-1; J: TRBJ2-1; DNA: TGCGCCAGCAGCCGGGGCGGGGACTACAATGAGCAGTTCTTC; CDR3: CASSRGGDYNEQFF
D: TRBD1; size: few; V: TRBV18; J: TRBJ1-4; DNA: TGTGCCAGCTCACCACCAGGGGGCCGAAATGAAAAACTGTTTTTT; CDR3: CASSPPGGRNEKLFF
D: .; size: .; V: TRBV15; J: TRBJ1-3; DNA: TGTGCCACCAGCCCAGACCGGGGCTCTGGAAACACCATATATTTT; CDR3: CATSPDRGSGNTIYF
D: TRBD1; size: .; V: TRBV25-1; J: TRBJ1-1; DNA: TGTGCCAGCAGTGAGACAGGGGTAGGCACTGAAGCTTTCTTT; CDR3: CASSETGVGTEAFF
D: .; size: .; V: TRBV7-9; J: TRBJ1-4; DNA: TGTGCCAGCAGCGCCTCACCAGATGAAAAACTGTTTTTT; CDR3: CASSASPDEKLFF
D: .; size: .; V: TRBV9; J: TRBJ1-1; DNA: TGTGCCAGCAGCGAAGAGGGGAACACTGAAGCTTTCTTT; CDR3: CASSEEGNTEAFF
D: .; size: .; V: TRBV10-1; J: TRBJ2-1; DNA: TGCGCCAGCAGAGGGGGTAGGGGTTCCTACAATGAGCAGTTCTTC; CDR3: CASRGGRGSYNEQFF
D: .; size: few; V: TRBV10-3; J: TRBJ2-1; DNA: TGTGCCATCAGTGTCCAGGGTGGCAACAATGAGCAGTTCTTC; CDR3: CAISVQGGNNEQFF
D: TRBD1; size: .; V: TRBV7-2; J: TRBJ2-1; DNA: TGTGCCAGCAGCTTAAACAGGGGGGACCTCTCCTACAATGAGCAGTTCTTC; CDR3: CASSLNRGDLSYNEQFF
D: .; size: few; V: TRBV6-1; J: TRBJ2-5; DNA: TGTGCCAGCAGTGAAGGGGGCGTAGGCCAAGAGACCCAGTACTTC; CDR3: CASSEGGVGQETQYF
D: TRBD2; size: .; V: TRBV7-2; J: TRBJ2-1; DNA: TGTGCCAGCAGCTTAGGACTAGCTTTCGATGAGCAGTTCTTC; CDR3: CASSLGLAFDEQFF
D: .; size: .; V: TRBV9; J: TRBJ2-1; DNA: TGTGCCAGCAGCGGGGGGCAGGGCAATGAGCAGTTCTTC; CDR3: CASSGGQGNEQFF
D: .; size: .; V: TRBV7-8; J: TRBJ2-1; DNA: TGTGCCAGCAGTCTCACCGGGTCGAGCGCCTACAATGAGCAGTTCTTC; CDR3: CASSLTGSSAYNEQFF
D: .; size: .; V: TRBV6-5; J: TRBJ1-6; DNA: TGTGCCAGCAGCCGCGGGACCACTTATAATTCACCCCTCCACTTT; CDR3: CASSRGTTYNSPLHF
D: TRBD1; size: .; V: TRBV5-1; J: TRBJ1-6; DNA: TGCGCCAGCAGCTTCGACACAGGGGCCTCACCCCTCCACTTT; CDR3: CASSFDTGASPLHF
D: TRBD1; size: .; V: TRBV30; J: TRBJ1-1; DNA: TGTGTCTGGTTCTCCGGGACAGACCACACTGAAGCTTTCTTT; CDR3: CVWFSGTDHTEAFF
D: .; size: few; V: TRBV5-1; J: TRBJ1-1; DNA: TGCGCCAGCGGGGGGGAGGGTCCGAACACTGAAGCTTTCTTT; CDR3: CASGGEGPNTEAFF
D: .; size: .; V: TRBV11-2; J: TRBJ1-1; DNA: TGTGCCAGCAGCGCCGGGAGGAACACTGAAGCTTTCTTT; CDR3: CASSAGRNTEAFF
D: .; size: .; V: TRBV28; J: TRBJ2-7; DNA: TGTGCCAGCACCTCACTCTCAGGGCGCAGGTACGAGCAGTACTTC; CDR3: CASTSLSGRRYEQYF
D: .; size: .; V: TRBV5-1; J: TRBJ2-5; DNA: TGCGCCAGCAGCCTAGGCGATTCGCAAGAGACCCAGTACTTC; CDR3: CASSLGDSQETQYF
D: .; size: .; V: TRBV4-1; J: TRBJ2-1; DNA: TGCGCCAGCAGCCAAGTACGTGGGGCTGCGGGGAATGAGCAGTTCTTC; CDR3: CASSQVRGAAGNEQFF
D: TRBD1; size: .; V: TRBV29-1; J: TRBJ1-6; DNA: TGCAGCGGGGGACAGGGAGGCAATTCACCCCTCCACTTT; CDR3: CSGGQGGNSPLHF
D: .; size: .; V: TRBV6-1; J: TRBJ1-3; DNA: TGTGCCAGCAGTTCCGGGGGGGGAGACACCATATATTTT; CDR3: CASSSGGGDTIYF
D: .; size: few; V: TRBV7-9; J: TRBJ1-6; DNA: TGTGCCAGCAGCCCAAACACCGACTACCTCCACTTT; CDR3: CASSPNTDYLHF
D: TRBD2; size: .; V: TRBV30; J: TRBJ2-7; DNA: TGTGCCTGGAGGAGCCCCCAGCGGGGGGTCTACGAGCAGTACTTC; CDR3: CAWRSPQRGVYEQYF
D: .; size: once; V: TRBV5-4; J: TRBJ2-7; DNA: TGTGCCAGCAGCTTTGACAACTACGAGCAGTACTTC; CDR3: CASSFDNYEQYF
D: .; size: .; V: TRBV27; J: TRBJ2-1; DNA: TGTGCCAGCAGTGGCCCCGGGGAGGCTACCGCCTACAATGAGCAGTTCTTC; CDR3: CASSGPGEATAYNEQFF
D: .; size: .; V: TRBV9; J: TRBJ2-3; DNA: TGTGCCAGCAGCGTAGTCCCTAGCACAGATACGCAGTATTTT; CDR3: CASSVVPSTDTQYF
D: TRBD2; size: few; V: TRBV7-2; J: TRBJ2-5; DNA: TGTGCCAGCAGCTTCATAGCGGGGAGCGAGACCCAGTACTTC; CDR3: CASSFIAGSETQYF
D: .; size: once; V: TRBV5-1; J: TRBJ1-4; DNA: TGCGCCAGCAGCTTGGCGGACACAACTAATGAAAAACTGTTTTTT; CDR3: CASSLADTTNEKLFF
D: .; size: .; V: TRBV4-1; J: TRBJ1-3; DNA: TGCGCCAGCAGCCAAGAGGGCAGGGCGTATGGAAACACCATATATTTT; CDR3: CASSQEGRAYGNTIYF
D: .; size: .; V: TRBV19; J: TRBJ1-1; DNA: TGTGCCAGTAGTATTGCAGGGGACGCTGAAGCTTTCTTT; CDR3: CASSIAGDAEAFF
D: .; size: few; V: TRBV19; J: TRBJ1-3; DNA: TGTGCCAGTAGTATAGGAGGCAACTCTGGAAACACCATATATTTT; CDR3: CASSIGGNSGNTIYF
D: .; size: few; V: TRBV19; J: TRBJ2-3; DNA: TGTGCCAGTACCCCTCGCGGGGTTGGTTCCGATACGCAGTATTTT; CDR3: CASTPRGVGSDTQYF
D: .; size: few; V: TRBV18; J: TRBJ1-4; DNA: TGTGCCAGCTCACTGACAGCTAATGAAAAACTGTTTTTT; CDR3: CASSLTANEKLFF
D: .; size: .; V: TRBV20-1; J: TRBJ1-1; DNA: TGCAGTGCTAGAGGGGCCGCGGAAGCTTTCTTT; CDR3: CSARGAAEAFF
D: TRBD1; size: .; V: TRBV2; J: TRBJ1-5; DNA: TGTGCCAGCAGCGCCGGGACAGGGCTTAATCAGCCCCAGCATTTT; CDR3: CASSAGTGLNQPQHF
D: TRBD1; size: .; V: TRBV29-1; J: TRBJ1-5; DNA: TGCAGCGTTGTAGGGACAGGCCTTGCTCAGCCCCAGCATTTT; CDR3: CSVVGTGLAQPQHF
D: .; size: .; V: TRBV7-9; J: TRBJ1-1; DNA: TGTGCCAGCAGCTCCTCCCGACCAGGGACTTATACTGAAGCTTTCTTT; CDR3: CASSSSRPGTYTEAFF
D: .; size: .; V: TRBV5-1; J: TRBJ1-3; DNA: TGCGCCAGCAGCTTGGATCTAGGGGATGGAAACACCATATATTTT; CDR3: CASSLDLGDGNTIYF
D: TRBD1; size: few; V: TRBV9; J: TRBJ1-5; DNA: TGTGCCAGCAGCGAAACAGGGGACTATCAGCCCCAGCATTTT; CDR3: CASSETGDYQPQHF
D: .; size: .; V: TRBV4-3; J: TRBJ1-6; DNA: TGCGCCAGCAGCCAAGACCTGAGGGGAGGGAATTCACCCCTCCACTTT; CDR3: CASSQDLRGGNSPLHF
D: .; size: once; V: TRBV18; J: TRBJ2-2; DNA: TGTGCCAGCTCACCGCAGGGGACGAACACCGGGGAGCTGTTTTTT; CDR3: CASSPQGTNTGELFF
D: TRBD1; size: .; V: TRBV2; J: TRBJ2-7; DNA: TGTGCCAGCTTCGGACAGGGAGAAAGGTACTTC; CDR3: CASFGQGERYF
D: .; size: .; V: TRBV9; J: TRBJ2-2; DNA: TGTGCCAGCAGCGTAGACAAGGGACTCAACACCGGGGAGCTGTTTTTT; CDR3: CASSVDKGLNTGELFF
D: TRBD1; size: .; V: TRBV7-2; J: TRBJ1-6; DNA: TGTGCCAGCAGGAACCGGGACAGGGTAAATTCACCCCTCCACTTT; CDR3: CASRNRDRVNSPLHF
D: TRBD1; size: .; V: TRBV5-1; J: TRBJ2-7; DNA: TGCGCCAGCAGCTTGTCGCAGGGGACAGGGTTAGTCTACGAGCAGTACTTC; CDR3: CASSLSQGTGLVYEQYF
D: TRBD1; size: .; V: TRBV5-1; J: TRBJ1-4; DNA: TGCGCCAGCAGCACACAAGGACAGGGCTCGGACTTTAATGAAAAACTGTTTTTT; CDR3: CASSTQGQGSDFNEKLFF
D: TRBD1; size: .; V: TRBV5-1; J: TRBJ2-7; DNA: TGCGCCAGCAGCGGAGGGGACAGGGGAGAGCAGTACTTC; CDR3: CASSGGDRGEQYF
D: TRBD1; size: .; V: TRBV2; J: TRBJ2-3; DNA: TGTGCCAGCAGCGAGGGACAGAACACAGATACGCAGTATTTT; CDR3: CASSEGQNTDTQYF
D: .; size: .; V: TRBV9; J: TRBJ1-2; DNA: TGTGCCAGCAGCGTAGCCTCGGCAGGATTCTATGGCTACACCTTC; CDR3: CASSVASAGFYGYTF
D: .; size: .; V: TRBV12-2; J: TRBJ2-3; DNA: TGTGCAAGTCGCTTAAGAAGCCCCGGGGGTACGCAGTATTTT; CDR3: CASRLRSPGGTQYF